The clone carrying this T cell receptor beta chain was found a few times. V was clipped by 1 base and J by 3 bases, with 10 bases between them. The CDR3 extends over 14 amino acids. Looked up from germline, CDR1 is MGHRA and CDR2 is YSYEKL. This sample was included in a study of CD8 T cells in ankylosing spondylitis. One entry per CDR3 protein results from TCRdb running MiXCR on the 5' RACE reads. The sample contains under 450,000 distinct CDR3 sequences, more than 20% of which appear only once. Sequenced: blood, either unsorted or a sorted T cell fraction (not recorded which). The receptor was derived from a male donor with ankylosing spondylitis or in good health (not recorded which). V usage is TRBV4-1 and J usage is TRBJ2-7; D possibly corresponds to TRBD2 (5 bases). The CDR3 DNA follows: TGCGCCAGCAGCCAAGCGGCTAGCAGCTACGAGCAGTACTTC. Residues: CASSQAASSYEQYF.